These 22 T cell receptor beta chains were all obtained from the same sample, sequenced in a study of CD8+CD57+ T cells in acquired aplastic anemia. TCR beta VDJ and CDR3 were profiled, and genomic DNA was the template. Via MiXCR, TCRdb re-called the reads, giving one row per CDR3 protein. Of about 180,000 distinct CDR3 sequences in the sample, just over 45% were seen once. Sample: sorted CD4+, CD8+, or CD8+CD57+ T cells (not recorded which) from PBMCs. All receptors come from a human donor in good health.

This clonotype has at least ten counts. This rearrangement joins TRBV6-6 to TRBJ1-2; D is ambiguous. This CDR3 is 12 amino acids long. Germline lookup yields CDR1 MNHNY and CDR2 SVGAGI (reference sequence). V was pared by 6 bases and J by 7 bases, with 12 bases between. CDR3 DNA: TGTGCCAGCAGGGGTGGTTCGGTTGGCTACACCTTC. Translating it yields CASRGGSVGYTF.

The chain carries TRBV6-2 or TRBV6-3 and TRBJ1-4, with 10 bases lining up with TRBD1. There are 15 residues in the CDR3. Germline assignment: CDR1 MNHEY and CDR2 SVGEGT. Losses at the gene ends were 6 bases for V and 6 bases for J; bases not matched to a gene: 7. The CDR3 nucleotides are TGTGCCAGCAGAGAAACCGGGACAGGGGATGAAAAACTGTTTTTT. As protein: CASRETGTGDEKLFF.

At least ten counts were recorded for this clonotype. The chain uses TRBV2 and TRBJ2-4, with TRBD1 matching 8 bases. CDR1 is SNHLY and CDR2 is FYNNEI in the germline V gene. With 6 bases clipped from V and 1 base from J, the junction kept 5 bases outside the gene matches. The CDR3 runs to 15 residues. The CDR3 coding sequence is TGTGCCAGCAGAGGACAGGGACTGGCCAAAAACATTCAGTACTTC. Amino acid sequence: CASRGQGLAKNIQYF.

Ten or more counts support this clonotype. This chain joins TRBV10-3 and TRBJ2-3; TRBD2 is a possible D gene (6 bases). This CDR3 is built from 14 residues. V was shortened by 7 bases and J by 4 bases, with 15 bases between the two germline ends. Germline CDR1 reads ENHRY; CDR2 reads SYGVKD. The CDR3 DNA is TGTGCCATCAAGGAGGGGCGCGGGTCAGATACGCAGTATTTT. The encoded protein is CAIKEGRGSDTQYF.

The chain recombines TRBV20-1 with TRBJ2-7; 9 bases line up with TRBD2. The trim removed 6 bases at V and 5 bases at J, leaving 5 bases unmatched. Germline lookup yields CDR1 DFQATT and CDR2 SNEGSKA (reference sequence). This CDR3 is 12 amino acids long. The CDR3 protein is CSAPTSGDEQYF. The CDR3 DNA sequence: TGCAGTGCCCCGACTAGCGGCGACGAGCAGTACTTC.

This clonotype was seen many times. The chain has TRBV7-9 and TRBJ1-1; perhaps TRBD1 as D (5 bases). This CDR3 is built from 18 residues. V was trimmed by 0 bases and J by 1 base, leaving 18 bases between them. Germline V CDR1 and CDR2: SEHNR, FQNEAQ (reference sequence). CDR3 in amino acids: CASSLASRTSYGNTEAFF. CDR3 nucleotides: TGTGCCAGCAGCTTAGCCTCCAGGACATCGTACGGGAACACTGAAGCTTTCTTT.

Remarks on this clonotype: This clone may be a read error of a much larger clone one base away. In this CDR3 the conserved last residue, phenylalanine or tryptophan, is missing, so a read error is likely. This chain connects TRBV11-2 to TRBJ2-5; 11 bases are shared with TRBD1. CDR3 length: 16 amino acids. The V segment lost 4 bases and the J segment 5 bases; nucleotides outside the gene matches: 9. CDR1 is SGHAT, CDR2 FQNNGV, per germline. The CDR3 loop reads CASSWQGQGARETQYS. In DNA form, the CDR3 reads TGTGCCAGCAGCTGGCAAGGACAGGGGGCCCGGGAGACCCAGTACTCC.

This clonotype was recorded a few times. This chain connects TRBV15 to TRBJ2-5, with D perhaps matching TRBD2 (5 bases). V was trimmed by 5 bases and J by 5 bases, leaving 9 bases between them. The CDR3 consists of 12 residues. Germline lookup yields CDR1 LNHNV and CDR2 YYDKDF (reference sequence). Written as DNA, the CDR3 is TGTGCCACCAGCGAGGGAATGGAGACCCAGTACTTC. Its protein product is CATSEGMETQYF. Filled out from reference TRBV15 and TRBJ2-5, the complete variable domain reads DAMVIQNPRYQVTQFGKPVTLSCSQTLNHNVMYWYQQKSSQAPKLLFHYYDKDFNNEADTPDNFQSRRPNTSFCFLDIRSPGLGDTAMYLCATSEGMETQYFGPGTRLLVL.

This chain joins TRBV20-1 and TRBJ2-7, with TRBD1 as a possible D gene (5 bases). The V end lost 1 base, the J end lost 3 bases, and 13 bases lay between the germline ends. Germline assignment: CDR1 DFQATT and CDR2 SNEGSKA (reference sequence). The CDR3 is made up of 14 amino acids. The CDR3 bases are TGCAGTGCTAGAGGGGGAAGGGGTGACTACGAGCAGTACTTC. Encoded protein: CSARGGRGDYEQYF.

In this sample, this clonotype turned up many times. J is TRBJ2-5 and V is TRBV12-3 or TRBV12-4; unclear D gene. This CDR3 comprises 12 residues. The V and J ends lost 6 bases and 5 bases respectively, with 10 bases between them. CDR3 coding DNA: TGTGCCAGCAGCACCCGTGTGGAGACCCAGTACTTC. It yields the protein CASSTRVETQYF.

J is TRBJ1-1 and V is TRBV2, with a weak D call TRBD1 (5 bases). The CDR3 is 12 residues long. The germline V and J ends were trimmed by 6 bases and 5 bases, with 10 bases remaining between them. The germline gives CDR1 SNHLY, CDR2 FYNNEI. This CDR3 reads CASRGWGTEAFF. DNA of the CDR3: TGTGCCAGCAGAGGTTGGGGGACTGAAGCTTTCTTT.

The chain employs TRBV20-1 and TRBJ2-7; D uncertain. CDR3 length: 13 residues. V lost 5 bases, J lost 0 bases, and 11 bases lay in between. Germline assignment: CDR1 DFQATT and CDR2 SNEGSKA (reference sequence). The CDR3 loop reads CSAPTPCSYEQYF. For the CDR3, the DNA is TGCAGTGCTCCCACTCCGTGCTCCTACGAGCAGTACTTC.

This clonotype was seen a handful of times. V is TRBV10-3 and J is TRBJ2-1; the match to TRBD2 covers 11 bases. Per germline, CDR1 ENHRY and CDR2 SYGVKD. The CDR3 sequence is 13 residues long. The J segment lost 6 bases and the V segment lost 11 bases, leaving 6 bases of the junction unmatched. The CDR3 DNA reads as TGTGCCTCAGCCCTAGCGGGAGGCAATGAGCAGTTCTTC. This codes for CASALAGGNEQFF.

CDR3 residues: CASSLGGQERDTQYF. The CDR3 nucleotides are TGCGCCAGCAGCCTGGGGGGGCAGGAGAGGGATACGCAGTATTTT. V usage is TRBV4-1 and J usage is TRBJ2-3; a possible D gene is TRBD2 (7 bases). This CDR3 is 15 amino acids long. The germline gives CDR1 MGHRA, CDR2 YSYEKL. V lost 4 bases to trimming and J lost 6 bases, with 17 bases between them.

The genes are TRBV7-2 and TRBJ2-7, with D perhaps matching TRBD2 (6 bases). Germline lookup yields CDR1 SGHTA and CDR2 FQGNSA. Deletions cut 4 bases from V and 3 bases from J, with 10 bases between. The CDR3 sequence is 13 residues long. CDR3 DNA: TGTGCCAGCAGCTGGAGGGGCAACTACGAGCAGTACTTC. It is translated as CASSWRGNYEQYF.

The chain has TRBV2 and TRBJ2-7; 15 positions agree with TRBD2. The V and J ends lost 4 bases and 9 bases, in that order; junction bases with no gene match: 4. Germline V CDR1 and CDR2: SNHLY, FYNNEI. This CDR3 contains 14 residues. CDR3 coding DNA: TGTGCCAGCAGTGGGACTAGCGGGAGGGCCGTGCAGTACTTC. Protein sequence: CASSGTSGRAVQYF.

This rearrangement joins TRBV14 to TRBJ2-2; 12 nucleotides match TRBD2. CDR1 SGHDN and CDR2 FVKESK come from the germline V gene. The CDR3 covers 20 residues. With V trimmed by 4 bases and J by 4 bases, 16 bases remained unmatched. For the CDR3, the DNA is TGTGCCAGCAGCCTCCCTCCGGATCTAGCGGGAGGGCGGAGCACCGGGGAGCTGTTTTTT. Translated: CASSLPPDLAGGRSTGELFF. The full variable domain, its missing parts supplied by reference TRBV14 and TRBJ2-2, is EAGVTQFPSHSVIEKGQTVTLRCDPISGHDNLYWYRRVMGKEIKFLLHFVKESKQDESGMPNNRFLAERTGGTYSTLKVQPAELEDSGVYFCASSLPPDLAGGRSTGELFFGEGSRLTVL.

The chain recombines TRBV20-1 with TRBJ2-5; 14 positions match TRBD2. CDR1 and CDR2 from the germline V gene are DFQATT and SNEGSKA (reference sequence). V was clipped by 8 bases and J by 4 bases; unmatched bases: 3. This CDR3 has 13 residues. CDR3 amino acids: CSLGLAGAETQYF. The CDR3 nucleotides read TGCAGTTTGGGACTAGCGGGAGCAGAGACCCAGTACTTC.

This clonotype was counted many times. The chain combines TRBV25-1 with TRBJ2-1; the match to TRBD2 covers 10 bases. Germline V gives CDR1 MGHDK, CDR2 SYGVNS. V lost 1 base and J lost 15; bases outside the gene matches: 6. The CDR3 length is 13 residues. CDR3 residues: CASSESGGLARFF. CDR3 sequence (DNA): TGTGCCAGCAGTGAATCTGGGGGACTAGCGCGGTTCTTC.

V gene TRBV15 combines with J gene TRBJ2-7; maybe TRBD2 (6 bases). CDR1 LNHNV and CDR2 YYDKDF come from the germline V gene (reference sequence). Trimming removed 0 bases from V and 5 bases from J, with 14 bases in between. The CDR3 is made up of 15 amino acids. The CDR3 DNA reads TGTGCCACCAGCAGAGATCCTTCGGGAGTTAACGAGCAGTACTTC. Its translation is CATSRDPSGVNEQYF.

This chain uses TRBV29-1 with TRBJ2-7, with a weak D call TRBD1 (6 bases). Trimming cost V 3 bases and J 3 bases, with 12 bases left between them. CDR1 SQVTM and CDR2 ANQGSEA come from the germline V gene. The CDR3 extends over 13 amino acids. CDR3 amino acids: CSVEDSLIYEQYF. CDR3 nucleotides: TGCAGCGTTGAGGACAGCCTCATCTACGAGCAGTACTTC.

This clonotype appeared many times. The DNA of the CDR3 is TGTGCCACCTCCCGGACAGGCAACGAGCAGTACTTC. This sequence encodes CATSRTGNEQYF. The chain links TRBV15 to TRBJ2-7, with 7 nucleotides matching TRBD1. J was trimmed by 5 bases and V by 8 bases; bases with no gene match: 6. Germline lookup yields CDR1 LNHNV and CDR2 YYDKDF (reference sequence). This CDR3 spans 12 amino acids.